The present T cell receptor beta chain was sequenced within a study of blood T cell repertoires in COVID-19. V was shortened by 8 bases and J by 1 base, with 10 bases between the two germline ends. Per the germline V gene, CDR1 is SGHVS and CDR2 is FQNEAQ. The CDR3 has 13 residues. This clone appeared a few times. Source study methods: Reference gene primer amplification in the assay estimated nucleated cell counts. Using immunoSEQ multiplex PCR, the repertoire was profiled, and TCRdb retains in-frame clones only, with some absent. The V and J calls and clone size come from that table; D and trimming were worked out from the DNA. Of 200,000 or so clones in the sample, more than 65% were seen once. Recruits, aged roughly 18 to 90 years, lived in under 25 US areas.

The TCR sequence derives from a man aged 40-49 years who had recovered from COVID-19. Material for sequencing was PBMCs or T cells enriched from blood (not recorded which). This sequence joins TRBV7-8 and TRBJ2-3; a possible D gene is TRBD2 (6 bases). CDR3 loop: CASLGGGTDTQYF. The CDR3 coding sequence is TGTGCCAGCTTGGGCGGGGGCACAGATACGCAGTATTTT.